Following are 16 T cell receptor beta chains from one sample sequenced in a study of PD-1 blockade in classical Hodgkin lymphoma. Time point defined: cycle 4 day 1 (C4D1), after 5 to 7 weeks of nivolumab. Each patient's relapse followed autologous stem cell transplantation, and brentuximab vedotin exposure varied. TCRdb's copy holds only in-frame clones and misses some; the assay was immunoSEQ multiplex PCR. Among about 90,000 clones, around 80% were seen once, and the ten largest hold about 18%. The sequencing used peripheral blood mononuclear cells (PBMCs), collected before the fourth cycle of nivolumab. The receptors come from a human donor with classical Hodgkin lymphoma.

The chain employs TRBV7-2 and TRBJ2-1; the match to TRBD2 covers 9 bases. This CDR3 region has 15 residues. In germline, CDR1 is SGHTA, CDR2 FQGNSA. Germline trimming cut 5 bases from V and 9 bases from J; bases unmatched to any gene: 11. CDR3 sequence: CASSGRIAGDGEQFF. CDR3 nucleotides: TGTGCCAGCAGCGGTAGAATAGCGGGAGATGGTGAGCAGTTCTTC.

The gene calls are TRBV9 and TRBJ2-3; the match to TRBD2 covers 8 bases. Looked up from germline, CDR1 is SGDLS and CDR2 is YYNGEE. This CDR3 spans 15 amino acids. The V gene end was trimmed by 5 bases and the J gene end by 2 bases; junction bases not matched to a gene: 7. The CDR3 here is CASSKTSGITDTQYF. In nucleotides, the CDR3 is TGTGCCAGCAGTAAAACTAGCGGAATCACAGATACGCAGTATTTT.

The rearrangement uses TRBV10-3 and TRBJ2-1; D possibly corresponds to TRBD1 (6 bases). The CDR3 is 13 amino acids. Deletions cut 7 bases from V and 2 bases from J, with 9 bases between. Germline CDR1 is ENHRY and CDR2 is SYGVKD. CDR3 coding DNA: TGTGCCATCAAGGGGGAGCCCTACAATGAGCAGTTCTTC. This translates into CAIKGEPYNEQFF.

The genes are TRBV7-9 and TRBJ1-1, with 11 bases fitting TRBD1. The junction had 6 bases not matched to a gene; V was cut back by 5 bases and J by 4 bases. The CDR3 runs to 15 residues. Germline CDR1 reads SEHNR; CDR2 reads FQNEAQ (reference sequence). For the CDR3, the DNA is TGTGCCAGCAGCCCTGGGACAGGGGGTGGCACTGAAGCTTTCTTT. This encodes CASSPGTGGGTEAFF.

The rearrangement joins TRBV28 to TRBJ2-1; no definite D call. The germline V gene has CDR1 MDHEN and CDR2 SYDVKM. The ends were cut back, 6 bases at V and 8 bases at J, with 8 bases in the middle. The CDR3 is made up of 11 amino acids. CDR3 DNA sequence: TGTGCCAGCAGCCGGTTCTATGAGCAGTTCTTC. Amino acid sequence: CASSRFYEQFF.

The CDR3, as DNA: TGTGCCAGCAGTTACTCCCCTAGCGGTCAATACGAGCAGTACTTC. Protein: CASSYSPSGQYEQYF. The rearrangement links TRBV6-5 to TRBJ2-7; TRBD2 aligns across 7 bases. CDR1 and CDR2 (germline): MNHEY, SVGAGI. V lost 0 bases and J lost 4; bases outside the gene matches: 6. The CDR3 covers 15 residues.

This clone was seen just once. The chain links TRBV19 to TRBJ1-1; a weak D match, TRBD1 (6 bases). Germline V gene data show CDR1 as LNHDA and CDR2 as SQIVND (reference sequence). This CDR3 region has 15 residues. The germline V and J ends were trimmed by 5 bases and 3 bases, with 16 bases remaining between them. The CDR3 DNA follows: TGTGCCAGTAGTTACGGACAGACGGAATACACTGAAGCTTTCTTT. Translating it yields CASSYGQTEYTEAFF.

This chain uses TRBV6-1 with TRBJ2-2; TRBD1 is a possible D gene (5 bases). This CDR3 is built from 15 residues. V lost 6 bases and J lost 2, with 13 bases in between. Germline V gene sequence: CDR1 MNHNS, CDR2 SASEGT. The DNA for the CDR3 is TGTGCCAGCAGGGTAGACAGAGCAAACACCGGGGAGCTGTTTTTT. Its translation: CASRVDRANTGELFF.

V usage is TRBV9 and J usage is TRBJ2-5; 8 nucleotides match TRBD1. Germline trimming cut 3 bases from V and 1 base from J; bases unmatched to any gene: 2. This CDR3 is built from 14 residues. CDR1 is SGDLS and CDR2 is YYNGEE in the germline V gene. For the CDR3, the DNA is TGTGCCAGCAGCGCCGACAGGGGCCAAGAGACCCAGTACTTC. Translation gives CASSADRGQETQYF.

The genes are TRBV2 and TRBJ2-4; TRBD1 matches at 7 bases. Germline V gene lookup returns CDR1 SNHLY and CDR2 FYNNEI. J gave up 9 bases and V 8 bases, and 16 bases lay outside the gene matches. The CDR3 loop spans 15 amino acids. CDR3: CASRETDRPFGIQYF. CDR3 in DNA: TGTGCCAGCCGGGAAACGGACAGGCCCTTTGGCATTCAGTACTTC. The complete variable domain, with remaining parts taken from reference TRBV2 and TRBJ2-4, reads EPEVTQTPSHQVTQMGQEVILRCVPISNHLYFYWYRQILGQKVEFLVSFYNNEISEKSEIFDDQFSVERPDGSNFTLKIRSTKLEDSAMYFCASRETDRPFGIQYFGAGTRLSVL.

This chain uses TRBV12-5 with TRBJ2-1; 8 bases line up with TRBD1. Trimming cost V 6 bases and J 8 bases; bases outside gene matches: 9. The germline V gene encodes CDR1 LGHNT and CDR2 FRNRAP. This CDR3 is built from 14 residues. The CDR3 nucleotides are TGTGCTAGTGGATCCGGGACAGGCGTGTATGAGCAGTTCTTC. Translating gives CASGSGTGVYEQFF.

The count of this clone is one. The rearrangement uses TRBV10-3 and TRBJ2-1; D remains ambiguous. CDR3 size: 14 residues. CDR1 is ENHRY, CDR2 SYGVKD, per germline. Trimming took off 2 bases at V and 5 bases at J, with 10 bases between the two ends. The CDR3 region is CAISEHTTNNEQFF. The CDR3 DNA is TGTGCCATCAGTGAGCACACCACTAACAATGAGCAGTTCTTC.

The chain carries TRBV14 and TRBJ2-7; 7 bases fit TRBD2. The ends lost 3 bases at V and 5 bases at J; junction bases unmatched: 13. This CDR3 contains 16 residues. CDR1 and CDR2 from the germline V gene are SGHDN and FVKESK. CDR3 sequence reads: CASSHLSAGALDEQYF. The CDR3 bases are TGTGCCAGCAGCCACCTCAGTGCGGGAGCTCTGGACGAGCAGTACTTC. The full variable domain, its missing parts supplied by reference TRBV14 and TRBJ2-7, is EAGVTQFPSHSVIEKGQTVTLRCDPISGHDNLYWYRRVMGKEIKFLLHFVKESKQDESGMPNNRFLAERTGGTYSTLKVQPAELEDSGVYFCASSHLSAGALDEQYFGPGTRLTVT.

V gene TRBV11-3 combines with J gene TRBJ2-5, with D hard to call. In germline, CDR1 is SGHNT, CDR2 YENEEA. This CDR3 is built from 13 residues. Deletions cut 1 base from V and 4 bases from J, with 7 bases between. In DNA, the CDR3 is TGTGCCAGCAGCTTAGGGCCGGGAGAGACCCAGTACTTC. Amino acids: CASSLGPGETQYF.

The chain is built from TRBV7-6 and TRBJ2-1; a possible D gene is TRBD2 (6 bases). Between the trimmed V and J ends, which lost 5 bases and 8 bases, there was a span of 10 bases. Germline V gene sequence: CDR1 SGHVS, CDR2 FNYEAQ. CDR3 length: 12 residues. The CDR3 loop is CASSPRRDEQFF. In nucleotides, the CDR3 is TGTGCCAGCAGCCCGCGGAGGGATGAGCAGTTCTTC.

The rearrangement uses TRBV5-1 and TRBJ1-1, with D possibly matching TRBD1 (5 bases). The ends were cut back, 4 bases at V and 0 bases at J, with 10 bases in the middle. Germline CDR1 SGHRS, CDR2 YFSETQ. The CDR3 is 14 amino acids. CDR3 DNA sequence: TGCGCCAGCAGCGGGGGTGGGATGAACACTGAAGCTTTCTTT. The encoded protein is CASSGGGMNTEAFF.